The 12 T cell receptor beta chains in this list originate from one sample, sequenced in a study of STAT3 mutations in large granular lymphocyte leukemia. The study, taken as a whole, reports: Every T-LGLL patient had at least one immunodominant TCRbeta clonotype.

No antigen has been assigned to these receptors. Here immunoSEQ multiplex PCR was the method, and the copy in TCRdb shows in-frame clones only, minus some. The data show roughly 10,000 clones, nearly 90% seen once. Sequencing input: peripheral blood mononuclear cells. These receptors originate from a man between 60 and 75 years old with T-cell large granular lymphocyte leukemia. Some clones in this sample may be carry-over from other donors' samples.

The DNA for the CDR3 is TGTGCCAGCAGCGCGGGACAGGGCTATGGCTACACCTTC. This encodes CASSAGQGYGYTF. This rearrangement joins TRBV7-2 to TRBJ1-2; 9 bases are a match to TRBD1. The CDR3 totals 13 residues. CDR1 is SGHTA and CDR2 is FQGNSA in the germline V gene. After removal of 5 bases from V and 4 bases from J, the junction contained 2 bases not matched to a gene.

V gene TRBV9 combines with J gene TRBJ1-5; D uncertain. Trimming took off 0 bases at V and 9 bases at J, with 13 bases between the two ends. This CDR3 contains 14 residues. The germline CDR1 and CDR2 sequences are SGDLS and YYNGEE. CDR3 in DNA: TGTGCCAGCAGCGTAGACGGCAATCTGCGGCCCCAGCATTTT. It codes for CASSVDGNLRPQHF.

The chain combines TRBV7-2 with TRBJ1-5; 7 bases match TRBD1. Trimming removed 3 bases from V and 7 bases from J; junction bases left unmatched: 3. CDR1 is SGHTA and CDR2 is FQGNSA in the germline V gene. The CDR3 sequence is 13 residues long. CDR3 sequence reads: CASSFTGEQPQHF. Written as DNA, the CDR3 is TGTGCCAGCAGCTTTACAGGGGAACAGCCCCAGCATTTT.

The chain links TRBV18 to TRBJ2-7, with TRBD2 matching 9 bases. The J segment lost 6 bases and the V segment lost 3 bases, leaving 12 bases of the junction unmatched. The CDR3 has 16 residues. In germline, CDR1 is KGHSH, CDR2 LQKENI. In DNA, the CDR3 is TGTGCCAGCTCACCCGGCGGACTAGCGACCAGACGCGAGCAGTACTTC. It translates to CASSPGGLATRREQYF.

The rearrangement joins TRBV27 to TRBJ2-7; D could derive from TRBD1 or TRBD2 (5 bases each). CDR1 and CDR2 from the germline V gene are MNHEY and SMNVEV (reference sequence). The length of the CDR3 is 16 residues. V gave up 4 bases and J gave up 2 bases, with 18 bases separating them. In DNA, the CDR3 is TGTGCCAGCAGTTCTCTAGCAGGGAGAATCGCCTACGAGCAGTACTTC. Its translation is CASSSLAGRIAYEQYF.

The chain uses TRBV2 and TRBJ2-5; 10 bases align to TRBD1. The CDR3 totals 13 residues. Germline loops: CDR1 SNHLY, CDR2 FYNNEI. V lost 8 bases, J lost 5 bases, and 5 bases stayed unmatched. CDR3 amino acids: CASLGQGGETQYF. DNA for the CDR3: TGTGCCAGCCTAGGACAGGGGGGGGAGACCCAGTACTTC.

This clone appeared a few times. This rearrangement joins TRBV7-9 to TRBJ1-1; unclear D gene. V was clipped by 5 bases and J by 1 base, with 8 bases between them. Germline values: CDR1 SEHNR, CDR2 FQNEAQ (reference sequence). The CDR3 has 13 residues. DNA for the CDR3: TGTGCCAGCAGCCGACGACAGAACACTGAAGCTTTCTTT. The encoded protein is CASSRRQNTEAFF.

The chain couples TRBV15 to TRBJ2-3; 7 bases agree with TRBD2. Germline V CDR1 and CDR2: LNHNV, YYDKDF (reference sequence). V gave up 4 bases and J gave up 2 bases; unmatched junction bases: 6. There are 15 residues in the CDR3. Written as DNA, the CDR3 is TGTGCCACCAGCAACCCCCTAGCGGTCACAGATACGCAGTATTTT. Protein sequence: CATSNPLAVTDTQYF.

This sequence joins TRBV18 and TRBJ2-5; 8 bases match TRBD1. V lost 3 bases to trimming and J lost 5 bases; unmatched junction nucleotides: 17. The CDR3 extends over 18 amino acids. Per the germline V gene, CDR1 is KGHSH and CDR2 is LQKENI. Written as DNA, the CDR3 is TGTGCCAGCTCACCTCAAATAGGTCGTACGGACAGGGTGGAGACCCAGTACTTC. This sequence encodes CASSPQIGRTDRVETQYF.

The chain is built from TRBV6-5 and TRBJ2-3; unclear D gene. This CDR3 is built from 14 residues. V lost 5 bases and J lost 2, with 11 bases in between. Germline V gives CDR1 MNHEY, CDR2 SVGAGI. CDR3 nucleotides: TGTGCCAGCAGTCCCCAGCGTTACACAGATACGCAGTATTTT. Translation: CASSPQRYTDTQYF.

The rearrangement joins TRBV7-2 to TRBJ2-7; D remains ambiguous. CDR3 length equals 13 residues. Deletions cut 6 bases from V and 3 bases from J, with 12 bases between. Germline V gives CDR1 SGHTA, CDR2 FQGNSA. This chain's CDR3 is CASRKEAIYEQYF. Here the CDR3 DNA reads TGTGCCAGCAGGAAGGAAGCAATCTACGAGCAGTACTTC.

The rearrangement links TRBV5-1 to TRBJ2-1; D is unresolved. The length of the CDR3 is 14 residues. V was pared by 10 bases and J by 0 bases, with 14 bases between. CDR1 and CDR2 (germline): SGHRS, YFSETQ. The CDR3 sequence is CASQDGYSYNEQFF. The CDR3 bases are TGCGCCTCCCAGGACGGGTACTCCTACAATGAGCAGTTCTTC.